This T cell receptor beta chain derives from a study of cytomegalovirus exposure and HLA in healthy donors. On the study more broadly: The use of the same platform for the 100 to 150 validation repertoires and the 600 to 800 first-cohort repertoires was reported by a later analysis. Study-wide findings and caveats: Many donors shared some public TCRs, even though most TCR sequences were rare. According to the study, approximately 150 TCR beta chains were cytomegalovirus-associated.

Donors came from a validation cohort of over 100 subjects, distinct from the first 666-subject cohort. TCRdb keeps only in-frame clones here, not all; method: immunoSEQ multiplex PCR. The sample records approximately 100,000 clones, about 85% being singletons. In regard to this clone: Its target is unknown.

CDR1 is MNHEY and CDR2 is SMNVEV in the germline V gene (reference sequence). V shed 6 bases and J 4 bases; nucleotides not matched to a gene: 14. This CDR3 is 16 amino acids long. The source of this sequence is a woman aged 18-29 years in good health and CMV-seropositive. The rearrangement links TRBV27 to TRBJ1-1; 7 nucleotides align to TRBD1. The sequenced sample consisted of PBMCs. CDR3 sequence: CASRPGGLGPGTEAFF. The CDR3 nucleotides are TGTGCCAGCAGACCAGGGGGTTTAGGGCCGGGCACTGAAGCTTTCTTT.